This T cell receptor (beta chain) stems from a study of shared clonotypes between healthy human individuals (dated by TCRdb to 2020 to 2021). Turning to the overall study: Three men and a couple of women, aged 18 to 49 years, made up the cohort. For each donor, CD4 naive and CD4 memory were each given three plates, CD8 naive was given two plates, and CD8 memory was given one plate. To estimate repertoire size and how much clonotype sharing occurs between individuals, the study deeply sequenced the blood TCR repertoires of roughly 5 healthy adults. To increase sequencing depth and limit assay-specific biases, TCR repertoire library preparation and sequencing were carried out by different laboratories using diverse techniques. Each donor's leukapheresis produced roughly between roughly 0.9 and 9 billion PBMCs. Study-level results and caveats: Pairwise subsampling led to the expectation that sequencing depth would affect the degree of clonotype sharing among donors. Sampling was limited to blood, and TCR repertoires in tissue likely differ from TCR repertoires in blood. Across a handful of donors, about 4.5% of naive CD4, roughly 3.3% of naive CD8, under 2.5% of memory CD4, and approximately 0.4% of memory CD8 clonotypes were shared. Compared with non-shared clonotypes, clonotypes shared by all four sorted-subset donors had higher generation probabilities. Naive subsets generally had larger estimated clonotype richness than memory subsets did. Rarefaction of sorted-subset datasets indicated incomplete sequencing despite the large sequencing depth. The small number of donors limited the genetic and exposure-history diversity represented.

Of note for this clone: Its antigen is currently not known. No clone much larger than this one lies a single base away; base qualities are absent.

CD8 naive samples were obtained by positive selection for CCR7 among CD45RO-negative cells, yielding a CD45RA+CCR7+ population from which TemRA cells were excluded. The donors were healthy, HIV-negative adults with no recently reported acute infections or vaccinations. All donors were Caucasian adults living in Nashville, Tennessee, USA. Blood was obtained by leukapheresis, after which PBMCs were separated by Ficoll-Histopaque density gradient centrifugation and cryopreserved in liquid nitrogen vapor phase. Purity and quantity of every magnetically sorted T cell population were checked by analytical flow cytometry. Each sorted fraction had its genomic DNA isolated and then quantified by UV absorbance on a Nanodrop 2000c. TCR CDR3 regions were amplified from genomic DNA by multiplex PCR using the deep immunoSEQ assay. Extracted genomic DNA from each cell subset was spread evenly across all wells of several immunoSEQ 96-well plates, with each plate serving as a replicate. For sorted subsets, each replicate PCR was loaded with around 200 ng genomic DNA, equivalent to 32,000 or so T cell genomes. Purified libraries were measured with a Qubit 3.0 fluorometer, size-checked on a Bioanalyzer 2100, and measured again with the KAPA Library Quantification kit. Every immunoSEQ 96-well plate was sequenced on a dedicated single-read 150-cycle Illumina NextSeq 550 flow cell. For the original study's pipeline: Because only junctional sequences without quality scores were contained in the immunoSEQ output, filtering matching that applied to full-length reads could not be performed. To assign V/J genes and CDR3, sequences were annotated against IMGT germline references using PyIR, a Python wrapper for IgBLAST v1.9. Reads were removed for weak V/J assignments (E-value above 1e-6), missing CDR3, stop codons, out-of-frame junctions, or ambiguous translated residues. V3J clonotypes were defined as sequences sharing the same inferred V gene, J gene, and CDR3 amino acid sequence. The percentage overlap between two repertoires was calculated by dividing the number of shared unique clonotypes by the size of the smaller repertoire. Three approaches were used to assess repertoire richness: RTK rarefaction, the Chao1 estimator, and Recon v2.1 estimates of unobserved clonotypes. Generation probabilities were computed with OLGA for all TCRbeta clonotypes obtained by the gDNA method from a few donors. TCRdb retrieved this table from immuneACCESS and kept in-frame rearrangements only. Not all clones are present; in checked studies, unresolved V genes account for under half, and no reason is known for the remainder. V and J calls plus clone size are reproduced from that table; the DNA served to infer D and trimming. The sample has roughly 550,000 clones on record, nearly 97% of them singletons. Clones ranked in the top ten supply 0.095% to 0.12% of the sample.

The germline V gene gives CDR1 as SGHDT and CDR2 as YYEEEE. Inclusive of the bounding cysteine and phenylalanine, the CDR3 is 14 residues long. The retained sequence is limited to the CDR3, 42 bases, with the frame set at the first base. At the junction V is shortened by 0 bases and J by 3 bases, with 7 bases in between. The clonotype comes from a woman aged 25-40 years in good health. The chain uses TRBV5-6 and TRBJ2-1; there is no confident call for the D gene. Sequenced sample: naive CD8+ T cells sorted from blood. The sample's cell subset or site label is to be understood as: CD45RA+CCR7+. The DNA is as follows: TGTGCCAGCAGCTTGGGATTCAACTACAATGAGCAGTTCTTC. It specifies CASSLGFNYNEQFF.